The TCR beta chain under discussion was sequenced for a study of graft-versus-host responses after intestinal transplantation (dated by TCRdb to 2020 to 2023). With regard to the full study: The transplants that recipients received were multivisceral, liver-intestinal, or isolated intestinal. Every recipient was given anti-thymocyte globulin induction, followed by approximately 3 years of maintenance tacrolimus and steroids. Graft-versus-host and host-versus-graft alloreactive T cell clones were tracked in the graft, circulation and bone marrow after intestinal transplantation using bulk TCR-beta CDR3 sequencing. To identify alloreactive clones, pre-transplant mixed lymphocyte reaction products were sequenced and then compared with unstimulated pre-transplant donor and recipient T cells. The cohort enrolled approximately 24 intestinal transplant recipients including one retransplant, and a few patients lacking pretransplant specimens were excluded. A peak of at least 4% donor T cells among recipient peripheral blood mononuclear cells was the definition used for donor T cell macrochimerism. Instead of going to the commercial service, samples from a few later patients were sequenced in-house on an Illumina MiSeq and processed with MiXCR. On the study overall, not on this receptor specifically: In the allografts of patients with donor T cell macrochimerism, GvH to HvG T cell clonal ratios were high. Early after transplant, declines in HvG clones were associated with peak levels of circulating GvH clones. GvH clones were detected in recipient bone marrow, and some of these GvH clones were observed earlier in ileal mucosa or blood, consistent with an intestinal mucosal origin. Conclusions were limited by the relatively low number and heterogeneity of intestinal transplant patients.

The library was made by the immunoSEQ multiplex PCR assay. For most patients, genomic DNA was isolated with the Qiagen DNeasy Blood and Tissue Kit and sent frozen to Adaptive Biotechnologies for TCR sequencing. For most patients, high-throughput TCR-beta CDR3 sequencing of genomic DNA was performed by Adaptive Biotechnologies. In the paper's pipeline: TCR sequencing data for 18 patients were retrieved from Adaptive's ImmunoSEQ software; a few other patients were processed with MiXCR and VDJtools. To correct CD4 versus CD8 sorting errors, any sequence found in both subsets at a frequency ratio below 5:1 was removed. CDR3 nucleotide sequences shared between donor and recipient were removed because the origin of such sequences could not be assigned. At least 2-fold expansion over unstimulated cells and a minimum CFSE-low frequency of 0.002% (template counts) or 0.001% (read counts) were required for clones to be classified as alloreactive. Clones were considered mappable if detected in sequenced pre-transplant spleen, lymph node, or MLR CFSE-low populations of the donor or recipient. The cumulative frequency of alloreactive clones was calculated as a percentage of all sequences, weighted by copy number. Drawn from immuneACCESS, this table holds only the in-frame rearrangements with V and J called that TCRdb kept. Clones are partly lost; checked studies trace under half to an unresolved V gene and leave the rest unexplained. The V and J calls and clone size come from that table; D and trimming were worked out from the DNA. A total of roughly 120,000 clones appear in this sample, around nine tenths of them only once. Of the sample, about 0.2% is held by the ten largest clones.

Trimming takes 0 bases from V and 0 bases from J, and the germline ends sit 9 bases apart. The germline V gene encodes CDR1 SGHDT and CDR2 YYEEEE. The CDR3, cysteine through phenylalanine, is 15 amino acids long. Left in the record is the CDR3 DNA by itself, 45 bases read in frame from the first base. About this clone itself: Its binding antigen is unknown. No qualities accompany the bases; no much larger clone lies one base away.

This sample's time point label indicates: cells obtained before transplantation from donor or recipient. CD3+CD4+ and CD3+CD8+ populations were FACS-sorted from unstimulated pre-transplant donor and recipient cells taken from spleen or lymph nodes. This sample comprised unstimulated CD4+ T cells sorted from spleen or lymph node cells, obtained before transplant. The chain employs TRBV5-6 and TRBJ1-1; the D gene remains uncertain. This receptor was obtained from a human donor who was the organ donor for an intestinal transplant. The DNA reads TGTGCCAGCAGCTTGGGGAGGGCCATGAACACTGAAGCTTTCTTT. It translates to CASSLGRAMNTEAFF. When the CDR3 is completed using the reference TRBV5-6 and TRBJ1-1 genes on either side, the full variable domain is DAGVTQSPTHLIKTRGQQVTLRCSPKSGHDTVSWYQQALGQGPQFIFQYYEEEERQRGNFPDRFSGHQFPNYSSELNVNALLLGDSALYLCASSLGRAMNTEAFFGQGTRLTVV.